Listed below are T cell receptor beta chains from one sample, sequenced in a study of cytomegalovirus exposure and HLA in healthy donors. Clones were read by immunoSEQ multiplex PCR, and TCRdb kept only the in-frame ones, dropping some. The sample records approximately 160,000 clones, 70% being singletons. The sample taken for sequencing was PBMCs. All receptors come from a man aged 18 to 29 in good health and CMV-seropositive. Both conserved end residues are part of each CDR3. The order of the fields is J gene, D gene, clone size, V gene, CDR3 DNA, CDR3 protein. The D gene is left open where the match is weak. Not all rows give a size; the values are once, few, many and, for expanded clones, a class.

>TRBJ2-6|TRBD1|few|TRBV10-3
TGTGCCATCAGTGAGTCGAGGGGGCGACCTGGGGCCAACGTCCTGACTTTC
CAISESRGRPGANVLTF
>TRBJ1-2|.|.|TRBV30
TGTGCCTGGAGGTACGGGAAAGGAAGTGGCTACACCTTC
CAWRYGKGSGYTF
>TRBJ1-5|.|.|TRBV10-1
TGCGCCAGCCCTACGAAAAAACCCCGGCAGGGGCGCAATCAGCCCCAGCATTTT
CASPTKKPRQGRNQPQHF
>TRBJ1-1|.|.|TRBV19
TGTGCCAGTAGCGTGACAGGTGAAGCTTTCTTT
CASSVTGEAFF
>TRBJ1-2|.|once|TRBV27
TGTGCCAGCAGTTTACGGGACAAACTGGACCGAGATAACTATGGCTACACCTTC
CASSLRDKLDRDNYGYTF
>TRBJ2-4|TRBD1|.|TRBV5-1
TGCGCCAGCAGCTTGGTGGGACAGGGAGTAGACATTCAGTACTTC
CASSLVGQGVDIQYF
>TRBJ1-1|.|.|TRBV15
TGTGCCACCACGCCCCCTTACATGAACACTGAAGCTTTCTTT
CATTPPYMNTEAFF
>TRBJ1-1|TRBD1|.|TRBV27
TGTGCCAGCGCCAGGGACAGGCGATACATGAACACTGAAGCTTTCTTT
CASARDRRYMNTEAFF
>TRBJ2-5|.|few|TRBV5-1
TGCGCCAGCAGTTTTTCGGAGACCCAGTACTTC
CASSFSETQYF
>TRBJ1-2|TRBD1|few|TRBV7-2
TGTGCCAGCAGCCCGAGGACAGGTCGTCTAGGTGGCTACACCTTC
CASSPRTGRLGGYTF
>TRBJ2-2|.|.|TRBV18
TGTGCCAGCTCACCTGAACTGGGGGGAGCGTACACCGGGGAGCTGTTTTTT
CASSPELGGAYTGELFF
>TRBJ1-5|.|.|TRBV5-1
TGCGCCAGCAGCCCGACAGGTTTGCAGCCCCAGCATTTT
CASSPTGLQPQHF
>TRBJ1-1|.|once|TRBV28
TGTGCCAGCACCAATTCGGGGAACACTGAAGCTTTCTTT
CASTNSGNTEAFF
>TRBJ2-5|.|.|TRBV30
TGTGCCTGGAGTGCCCCCCCGGCCCGACTAGGAAAAGAGACCCAGTACTTC
CAWSAPPARLGKETQYF
>TRBJ1-2|.|.|TRBV6-5
TGTGCCAGCAGTTCCCCCTACAGGGTTAATGGCTACACCTTC
CASSSPYRVNGYTF
>TRBJ1-2|TRBD1|.|TRBV19
TGTGCCAGTAGTATAGATCCAGGGGGCTACGGCTACACCTTC
CASSIDPGGYGYTF
>TRBJ1-5|TRBD1|once|TRBV7-4
TGTGCCAGCAGCTTAGTAAGTAGGGGACAGGGACTTAATCAGCCCCAGCATTTT
CASSLVSRGQGLNQPQHF
>TRBJ2-1|.|.|TRBV4-2
TGTGCCAGCAGCATCGGAGAGAATCCCTACAATGAGCAGTTCTTC
CASSIGENPYNEQFF
>TRBJ1-2|.|.|TRBV19
TGTGCCAGTAGCTCCCGTACAGGGTCGTGGGGCTACACCTTC
CASSSRTGSWGYTF
>TRBJ1-2|.|few|TRBV28
TGTGCCAGCAGTTTATCCGAGCCATCGAATAACTATGGCTACACCTTC
CASSLSEPSNNYGYTF
>TRBJ1-5|.|.|TRBV15
TGTGCCACCAGCAGAGAGGGAGGAGAGGAGCCCCAGCATTTT
CATSREGGEEPQHF
>TRBJ1-2|.|.|TRBV11-2
TGTGCCAGCAGCTTAGATCCGTCAGGGAACTATGGCTACACCTTC
CASSLDPSGNYGYTF
>TRBJ2-2|.|once|TRBV7-2
TGTGCCAGCAGCGTGTATGGAGGGGACACCGGGGAGCTGTTTTTT
CASSVYGGDTGELFF
>TRBJ2-5|.|.|TRBV6-4
TGTGCCAGCAGCCCTGGTGAGGGAAACCAAGAGACCCAGTACTTC
CASSPGEGNQETQYF
>TRBJ2-2|TRBD2|few|TRBV6-1
TGTGCCAGCAGTGAAACTGTGCGGGAGGTAACCGGGGAGCTGTTTTTT
CASSETVREVTGELFF
>TRBJ2-3|.|few|TRBV14
TGTGCCAGCAGCCTCCGGCAGGGACAAGCAGATACGCAGTATTTT
CASSLRQGQADTQYF
>TRBJ2-1|TRBD1|.|TRBV28
TGTGCCAGCAGCCGGGACAGAAACAATGAGCAGTTCTTC
CASSRDRNNEQFF
>TRBJ1-2|TRBD1|.|TRBV7-8
TGTGCCAGCAGCGACTCCGGGACAGGGGGCTTATCAGGCTATGGCTACACCTTC
CASSDSGTGGLSGYGYTF
>TRBJ1-2|TRBD1|.|TRBV28
TGTGCCAGCAGTTTAAACGGACAGGGCATCTATGGCTACACCTTC
CASSLNGQGIYGYTF
>TRBJ1-5|.|.|TRBV5-8
TGTGCCAGCAGCGCCAGAGCGGTTCGCAATCAGCCCCAGCATTTT
CASSARAVRNQPQHF
>TRBJ2-1|.|.|TRBV10-2
TGCGCCAGCAGTGAGCCTAATTGGAATGAGCAGTTCTTC
CASSEPNWNEQFF
>TRBJ2-1|TRBD1|.|TRBV6-5
TGTGCCAGCAGTTCCCCCGGGACAGGGGGAGAGAATGAGCAGTTCTTC
CASSSPGTGGENEQFF
>TRBJ2-3|TRBD2|few|TRBV5-1
TGCGCCAGCAGCTTTACTAGCGGCACAGATACGCAGTATTTT
CASSFTSGTDTQYF
>TRBJ2-5|.|.|TRBV13
TGTGCCAGCAGCTCCCAGGGGCGGGCGGAGACCCAGTACTTC
CASSSQGRAETQYF
>TRBJ1-6|.|.|TRBV4-2
TGTGCCAGCAGCCAAGGGGGCGCGTATTCACCCCTCCACTTT
CASSQGGAYSPLHF
>TRBJ2-1|TRBD1|.|TRBV25-1
TGTGCCAGCACCAGGAACTGGGACAGCAACAATGAGCAGTTCTTC
CASTRNWDSNNEQFF
>TRBJ1-2|TRBD1|.|TRBV5-1
TGCGCCAGCAGCTGGTCGGGACAGGGAGGCTACACCTTC
CASSWSGQGGYTF
>TRBJ1-1|TRBD1|.|TRBV9
TGTGCCAGCACCCCCCGGGGGACAGGTCTGAACACTGAAGCTTTCTTT
CASTPRGTGLNTEAFF
>TRBJ1-3|.|.|TRBV4-1
TGCGCCAGCAGCCAAGATACTTACCCCGTCTCTGGAAACACCATATATTTT
CASSQDTYPVSGNTIYF
>TRBJ2-5|.|.|TRBV2
TGTGCCAGCAGTGAGAATGAGGTTAGGAAACACTTC
CASSENEVRKHF
>TRBJ2-1|.|.|TRBV29-1
TGCAGCGTTATCGTCTCCGGGGGAAATGAGCAGTTCTTC
CSVIVSGGNEQFF
>TRBJ2-3|TRBD1|few|TRBV19
TGTGCCAGTAGTACAACAGGGGACACAGATACGCAGTATTTT
CASSTTGDTDTQYF
>TRBJ2-1|.|.|TRBV6-6
TGTGCCAGCAGGGACAGTTGGGATGAGCAGTTCTTC
CASRDSWDEQFF
>TRBJ1-5|.|.|TRBV30
TGTGCCTGGAGTGTACCGGGGGGGCACCAGCCCCAGCATTTT
CAWSVPGGHQPQHF
>TRBJ2-2|.|.|TRBV7-8
TGTGCCAGCAGCCCCGGGGGAGGGGAGCTGTTTTTT
CASSPGGGELFF
>TRBJ1-1|.|.|TRBV7-9
TGTGCCAGCAGCTTAGGAACAGAAGCTTTCTTT
CASSLGTEAFF
>TRBJ1-2|.|.|TRBV5-6
TGTGCCAGCAGCATCGGGACATATGGCTACACCTTC
CASSIGTYGYTF
>TRBJ2-5|.|many|TRBV5-8
TGTGCCAGCAGCTTGGCCCACGGGTTAGAGACCCAGTACTTC
CASSLAHGLETQYF
>TRBJ1-4|TRBD1|.|TRBV4-1
TGCGCCAGCAGCCCCCCGACAGGGATCGTTGAAAAACTGTTTTTT
CASSPPTGIVEKLFF
>TRBJ2-6|.|.|TRBV7-9
TGTGCCAGCAGCTTACCTAGACAGACCCGAAACTCTGGGGCCAACGTCCTGACTTTC
CASSLPRQTRNSGANVLTF
>TRBJ2-1|.|.|TRBV11-2
TGTGCCAGCAGCGGAGGGACAGCCTACAATGAGCAGTTCTTC
CASSGGTAYNEQFF